This TCR beta chain was obtained from a study of T cell repertoires in cytomegalovirus infection. Study-wide background: Public TCR beta signatures were indicative of both CMV infection and a matching HLA type.

Germline CDR1 and CDR2: SSHAT and FNYEAQ (reference sequence). The CDR3 sequence is 16 residues long. TCRdb processed the reads anew with MiXCR; each CDR3 protein has one entry. The sample shows hundreds of thousands of distinct CDR3 sequences, around 10% of them seen only once. Study-wide points: Cumulative public TCR beta family frequency identified CMV carriers with the relevant HLA. CMV-specific TCR beta clonotypes restricted by HLA-C were the ones dominating the ex vivo response.

This clonotype was seen at least ten times. Its antigen is still unknown. Compared with germline, one end of the junction differs, possibly owing to a read error. The chain carries TRBV7-7 and TRBJ2-5, with D maybe TRBD1 (5 bases). The sequence derives from a human donor in good health (CMV status not recorded). Some clones in this sample may be carry-over from other donors' samples. Sequenced input: PBMCs. The CDR3 loop reads CASSPRVSGNQETQYF. The CDR3 region has the DNA TGTGCTAGCAGCCCTAGGGTTTCAGGGAACCAAGAGACCCAGTACTTC.